This T cell receptor beta chain was captured by sequencing in a study of post-analysis software for immune sequencing data. Study-level information: As for disease course, relapsing-remitting, secondary progressive and progressive-relapsing multiple sclerosis were all included.

With V trimmed by 5 bases and J by 7 bases, 12 bases remained unmatched. The CDR3 contains 16 residues. In germline, CDR1 is SGHTA, CDR2 FQGTGA. General study points: Roughly 5 TRBV segments (TRBV5-6, TRBV5-1 and TRBV20-1 among them) occurred more frequently in patients than in controls.

For this clonotype: Its cognate antigen is unknown.

Unique molecular identifiers had been added to the TCR beta cDNA libraries. The source material, roughly 0.9 to 11 million T cells, gave rise to 500,000 or so cDNA molecules. Each CDR3 protein is one row after TCRdb ran MiXCR on the PCR reads. The repertoire consists of roughly 670,000 distinct CDR3 sequences, with 55% to 60% occurring once and the leading ten covering about 11%. The sequence was collected from a girl aged 2 to 9 with multiple sclerosis. The chain uses TRBV7-3 and TRBJ2-1, with TRBD2 matching 9 bases. Sequenced: blood. The CDR3: CASSPLPLTSGNEQFF. The CDR3 bases are TGTGCCAGCAGCCCATTACCTCTGACTAGCGGTAATGAGCAGTTCTTC.